The present T cell receptor beta chain was sequenced within a study of T cell responses to AZD1222 COVID-19 vaccine. Study outcomes and limitations: Donors in the cohort were predominantly white British and more often female, and clonal diversity was possibly underestimated. Researchers report vaccine-associated CD4 TCRs spanning spike, with dominance at 160-218 and 743-854.

As regards this clone: Its target is not known.

Between the trimmed V and J ends, which lost 0 bases and 2 bases, there was a span of 11 bases. The CDR3 has 15 amino acids. Germline loops: CDR1 MNHEY, CDR2 SVGAGI. The table came from immunoSEQ multiplex PCR; TCRdb's copy has only in-frame clones and leaves some out. The sample consists of approximately 160,000 clones, about 92% of them appearing once. This sample comprised peripheral blood, obtained on day 0 of AZD1222 vaccination. V is TRBV6-5 and J is TRBJ2-7; D gene uncertain. This sequence originates from an adult in good health. For the CDR3, the DNA is TGTGCCAGCAGTTACTCTGGTGGCAGTACCTACGAGCAGTACTTC. Translating it yields CASSYSGGSTYEQYF.